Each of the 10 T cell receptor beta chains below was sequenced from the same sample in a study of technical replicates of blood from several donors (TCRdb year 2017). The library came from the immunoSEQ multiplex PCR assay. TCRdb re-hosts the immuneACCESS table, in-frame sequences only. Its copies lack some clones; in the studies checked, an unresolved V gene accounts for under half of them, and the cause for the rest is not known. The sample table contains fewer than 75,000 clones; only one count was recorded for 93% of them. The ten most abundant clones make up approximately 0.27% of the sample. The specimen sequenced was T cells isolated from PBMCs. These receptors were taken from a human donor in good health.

The CDR3, as DNA: TGTGCCAGCAGCCAAGGAGGTGCCTGGTGGGACACTGAAGCTTTCTTT. Translating gives CASSQGGAWWDTEAFF. V usage is TRBV14 and J usage is TRBJ1-1, with D hard to call. Between the trimmed V and J ends, which lost 1 base and 3 bases, there was a span of 15 bases. This CDR3 has 16 residues. Germline V gene sequence: CDR1 SGHDN, CDR2 FVKESK. Combining the CDR3 with reference TRBV14 and TRBJ1-1 gives the whole variable domain EAGVTQFPSHSVIEKGQTVTLRCDPISGHDNLYWYRRVMGKEIKFLLHFVKESKQDESGMPNNRFLAERTGGTYSTLKVQPAELEDSGVYFCASSQGGAWWDTEAFFGQGTRLTVV.

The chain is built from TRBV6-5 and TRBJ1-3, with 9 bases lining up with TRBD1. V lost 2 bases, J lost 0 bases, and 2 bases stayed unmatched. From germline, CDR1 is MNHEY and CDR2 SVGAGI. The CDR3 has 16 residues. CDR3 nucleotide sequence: TGTGCCAGCAGTTACGGGACAGGGATCTCTGGAAACACCATATATTTT. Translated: CASSYGTGISGNTIYF.

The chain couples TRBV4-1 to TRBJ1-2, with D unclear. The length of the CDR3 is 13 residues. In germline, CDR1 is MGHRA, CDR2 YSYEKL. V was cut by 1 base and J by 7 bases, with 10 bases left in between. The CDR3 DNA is TGCGCCAGCAGCCAAGGGGGAGGAGTTGGCTACACCTTC. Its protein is CASSQGGGVGYTF.

This CDR3 reads CASSDTRQGNTEAFF. In DNA form, the CDR3 reads TGTGCCAGCAGTGATACCAGACAGGGAAACACTGAAGCTTTCTTT. V is TRBV2 and J is TRBJ1-1, with 7 bases matching TRBD1. The CDR3 loop spans 15 amino acids. Germline V lookup: CDR1 SNHLY, CDR2 FYNNEI. The J segment lost 2 bases and the V segment lost 3 bases, leaving 6 bases of the junction unmatched. The variable domain in full, with the rest retrieved from reference TRBV2 and TRBJ1-1, is EPEVTQTPSHQVTQMGQEVILRCVPISNHLYFYWYRQILGQKVEFLVSFYNNEISEKSEIFDDQFSVERPDGSNFTLKIRSTKLEDSAMYFCASSDTRQGNTEAFFGQGTRLTVV.

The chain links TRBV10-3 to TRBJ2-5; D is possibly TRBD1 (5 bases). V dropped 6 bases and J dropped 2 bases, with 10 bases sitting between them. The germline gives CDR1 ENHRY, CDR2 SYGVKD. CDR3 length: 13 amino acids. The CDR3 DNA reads TGTGCCATCAGAAAGCAGGGACAAGAGACCCAGTACTTC. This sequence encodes CAIRKQGQETQYF.

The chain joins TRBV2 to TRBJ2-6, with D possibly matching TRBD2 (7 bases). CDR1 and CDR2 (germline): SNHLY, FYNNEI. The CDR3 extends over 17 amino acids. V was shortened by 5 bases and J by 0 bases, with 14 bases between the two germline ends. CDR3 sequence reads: CASSTGGRISGANVLTF. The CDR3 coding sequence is TGTGCCAGCAGTACGGGGGGCCGGATCTCTGGGGCCAACGTCCTGACTTTC.

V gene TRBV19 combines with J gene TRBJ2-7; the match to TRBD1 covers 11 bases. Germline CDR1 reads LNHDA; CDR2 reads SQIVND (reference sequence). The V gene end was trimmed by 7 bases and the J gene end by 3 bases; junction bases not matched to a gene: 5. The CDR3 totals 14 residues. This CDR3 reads CASNSGTGGYEQYF. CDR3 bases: TGTGCCAGTAACTCCGGGACAGGGGGCTACGAGCAGTACTTC.

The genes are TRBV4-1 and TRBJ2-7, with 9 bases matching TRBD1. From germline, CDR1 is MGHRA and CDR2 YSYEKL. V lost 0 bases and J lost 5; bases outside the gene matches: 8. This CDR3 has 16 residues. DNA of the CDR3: TGCGCCAGCAGCCAAGAGCGCGGGACAGGGCAAAACGAGCAGTACTTC. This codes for CASSQERGTGQNEQYF.

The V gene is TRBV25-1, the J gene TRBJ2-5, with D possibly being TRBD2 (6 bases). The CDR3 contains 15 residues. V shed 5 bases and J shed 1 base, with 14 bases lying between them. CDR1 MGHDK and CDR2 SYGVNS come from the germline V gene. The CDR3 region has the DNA TGTGCCAGCAGTACCCTGGGGCGGGGCCAAGAGACCCAGTACTTC. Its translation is CASSTLGRGQETQYF. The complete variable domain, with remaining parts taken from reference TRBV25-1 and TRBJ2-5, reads EADIYQTPRYLVIGTGKKITLECSQTMGHDKMYWYQQDPGMELHLIHYSYGVNSTEKGDLSSESTVSRIRTEHFPLTLESARPSHTSQYLCASSTLGRGQETQYFGPGTRLLVL.

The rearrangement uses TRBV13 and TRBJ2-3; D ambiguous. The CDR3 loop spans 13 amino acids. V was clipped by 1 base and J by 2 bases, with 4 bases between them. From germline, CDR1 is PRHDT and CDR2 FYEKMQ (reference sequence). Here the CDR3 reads CASSLAITDTQYF. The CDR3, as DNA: TGTGCCAGCAGCTTAGCTATCACAGATACGCAGTATTTT.